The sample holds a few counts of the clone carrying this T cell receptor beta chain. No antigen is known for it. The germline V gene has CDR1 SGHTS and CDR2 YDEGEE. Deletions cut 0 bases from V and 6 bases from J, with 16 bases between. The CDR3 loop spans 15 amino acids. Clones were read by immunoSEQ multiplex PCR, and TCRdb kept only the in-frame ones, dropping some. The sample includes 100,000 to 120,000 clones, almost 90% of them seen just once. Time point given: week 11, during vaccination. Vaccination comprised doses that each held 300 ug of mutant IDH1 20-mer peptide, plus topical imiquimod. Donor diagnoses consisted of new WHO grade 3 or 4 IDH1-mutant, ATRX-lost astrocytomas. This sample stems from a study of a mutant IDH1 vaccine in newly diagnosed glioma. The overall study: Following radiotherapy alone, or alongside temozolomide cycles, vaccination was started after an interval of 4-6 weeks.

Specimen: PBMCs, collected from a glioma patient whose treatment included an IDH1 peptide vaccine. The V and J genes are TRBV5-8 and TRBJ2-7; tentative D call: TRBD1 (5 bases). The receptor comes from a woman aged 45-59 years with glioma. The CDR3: CASSLVGAWNSEQYF. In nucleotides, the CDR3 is TGTGCCAGCAGCTTGGTTGGGGCCTGGAACTCCGAGCAGTACTTC.